The 24 T cell receptor beta chains reported below all come from one sample, sequenced in a study of T cells after yellow fever vaccination. One entry per CDR3 protein results from TCRdb running MiXCR on the 5' RACE reads. Among some 350,000 distinct CDR3 sequences listed, 3% to 4.5% were seen once. Material: PBMCs, obtained 5 days after the yellow fever booster vaccination. These receptors were obtained from a man between 18 and 29 years old who received the YFV17D yellow fever vaccine.

The chain joins TRBV7-2 to TRBJ1-5, with a possible D match to TRBD1 (5 bases). From germline, CDR1 is SGHTA and CDR2 FQGNSA. CDR3 size: 15 residues. V was shortened by 5 bases and J by 9 bases, with 20 bases between the two germline ends. CDR3 sequence: CASSPGRDTMWPQHF. CDR3 in DNA: TGTGCCAGCAGCCCAGGGCGAGACACCATGTGGCCCCAGCATTTT.

This clonotype came up a few times. The gene calls are TRBV10-3 and TRBJ1-1, with D maybe TRBD1 (5 bases). Trimming removed 6 bases from V and 0 bases from J, with 8 bases in between. The CDR3 spans 13 residues. Germline assignment: CDR1 ENHRY and CDR2 SYGVKD. The CDR3 DNA reads as TGTGCCATCAGGAAGGGGTTGAACACTGAAGCTTTCTTT. Translating gives CAIRKGLNTEAFF.

In its sample, this clonotype was seen many times. The genes are TRBV4-3 and TRBJ2-5, with D unresolved. V lost 0 bases and J 2 bases, leaving 4 bases between the germline ends. The CDR3 is 13 residues long. CDR1 is LGHNA and CDR2 is YSLEER in the germline V gene. The CDR3 nucleotides are TGCGCCAGCAGCCAAGACCTTCAAGAGACCCAGTACTTC. Its translation: CASSQDLQETQYF.

In its sample, this clonotype was seen many times. The chain joins TRBV7-2 to TRBJ1-1; a weak D match, TRBD1 (6 bases). Germline CDR1 reads SGHTA; CDR2 reads FQGNSA. The germline V and J ends were trimmed by 5 bases and 10 bases, with 14 bases remaining between them. The CDR3 spans 12 residues. In DNA, the CDR3 is TGTGCCAGCAGCGCCGCCGGGACAACAGCTTTCTTT. This gives the protein CASSAAGTTAFF.

The J gene is TRBJ2-7, the V gene TRBV27; 9 bases match TRBD1. CDR1 and CDR2 from the germline V gene are MNHEY and SMNVEV (reference sequence). The length of the CDR3 is 15 residues. The V and J ends lost 4 bases and 4 bases, in that order; junction bases with no gene match: 8. The CDR3 loop is CASSWGGDREYEQYF. CDR3 in DNA: TGTGCCAGCAGTTGGGGGGGGGACAGGGAATACGAGCAGTACTTC.

This sequence joins TRBV5-4 and TRBJ2-5; D is uncertain. This CDR3 is 14 amino acids long. Deletions cut 0 bases from V and 4 bases from J, with 10 bases between. The germline V gene encodes CDR1 SGHNT and CDR2 YYREEE (reference sequence). The CDR3 nucleotides read TGTGCCAGCAGCTTGGATCCAGCCCCAGAGACCCAGTACTTC. This translates into CASSLDPAPETQYF.

This clonotype has a handful of counts. The gene calls are TRBV7-8 and TRBJ2-2, with no clear D. Looked up from germline, CDR1 is SGHVS and CDR2 is FQNEAQ. The CDR3 extends over 15 amino acids. Trimming shortened V by 6 bases and J by 1 base, and 12 bases separated the two germline ends. CDR3 residues: CASRLRMENTGELFF. CDR3 in DNA: TGTGCCAGCAGACTACGGATGGAGAACACCGGGGAGCTGTTTTTT.

This clonotype has only a few counts. The chain has TRBV4-1 and TRBJ1-1; no definite D call. V was shortened by 4 bases and J by 2 bases, with 11 bases between the two germline ends. From germline, CDR1 is MGHRA and CDR2 YSYEKL. The CDR3 loop spans 14 amino acids. The CDR3 nucleotides read TGCGCCAGCAGCCCGAGGGAGCGAAACACTGAAGCTTTCTTT. Its protein is CASSPRERNTEAFF.

There are a few counts of this clonotype. The rearrangement joins TRBV28 to TRBJ2-2; D is undetermined. V shed 4 bases and J shed 5 bases, with 11 bases lying between them. CDR1 and CDR2 (germline): MDHEN, SYDVKM. CDR3 length equals 14 residues. CDR3 bases: TGTGCCAGCAGTTCGACGGCCCGAACCGGGGAGCTGTTTTTT. Translation gives CASSSTARTGELFF.

The chain has TRBV5-6 and TRBJ1-2; the D is unclear. CDR1 is SGHDT and CDR2 is YYEEEE in the germline V gene. V was clipped by 4 bases and J by 5 bases, with 15 bases between them. CDR3 size: 14 residues. CDR3 coding DNA: TGTGCCAGCAGCATGAGAGGACCGACATATGGCTACACCTTC. Translation: CASSMRGPTYGYTF.

This clonotype was picked up a small number of times. The J gene is TRBJ2-7, the V gene TRBV7-2; D is undetermined. This CDR3 has 13 amino acids. Per germline, CDR1 SGHTA and CDR2 FQGNSA. The V end was cut by 5 bases, the J end by 2 bases, with 10 bases between. The CDR3 reads CASSLPNTYEQYF. The CDR3 nucleotides are TGTGCCAGCAGCCTGCCCAACACCTACGAGCAGTACTTC. The full variable domain, in which reference TRBV7-2 and TRBJ2-7 provide the parts outside the CDR3, is GAGVSQSPSNKVTEKGKDVELRCDPISGHTALYWYRQSLGQGLEFLIYFQGNSAPDKSGLPSDRFSAERTGGSVSTLTIQRTQQEDSAVYLCASSLPNTYEQYFGPGTRLTVT.

The rearrangement uses TRBV18 and TRBJ1-3; 8 bases are a match to TRBD1. The CDR3 sequence is 16 residues long. Germline V gene sequence: CDR1 KGHSH, CDR2 LQKENI. V was clipped by 0 bases and J by 4 bases; unmatched bases: 5. In DNA, the CDR3 is TGTGCCAGCTCACCACCGGAGACAGGGGTCGGAAACACCATATATTTT. Translation: CASSPPETGVGNTIYF.

In regard to this clonotype: It may be a read error: a sequence one base away is much more abundant. The chain links TRBV12-3 or TRBV12-4 to TRBJ1-1; D is ambiguous. The CDR3 consists of 14 residues. The CDR3 region is CASTLRAENTDAFF. Written as DNA, the CDR3 is TGTGCCAGCACCCTTCGGGCGGAGAACACTGATGCTTTCTTT.

This clonotype was picked up many times. The gene calls are TRBV27 and TRBJ2-5; D remains unclear. Germline values: CDR1 MNHEY, CDR2 SMNVEV (reference sequence). Trimming left V 0 bases short and J 1 base short, with 3 bases between. CDR3 length equals 13 residues. The CDR3 is CASSLSRQETQYF. DNA of the CDR3: TGTGCCAGCAGTTTATCCCGCCAAGAGACCCAGTACTTC.

This clonotype was observed many times. V is TRBV18 and J is TRBJ2-3; tentative D call: TRBD2 (5 bases). From germline, CDR1 is KGHSH and CDR2 LQKENI. V lost 3 bases and J lost 6, with 16 bases in between. The CDR3 is made up of 15 amino acids. CDR3 in DNA: TGTGCCAGCTCACCGGCGTCACTAGGCCCGGATACGCAGTATTTT. Encoded protein: CASSPASLGPDTQYF.

The CDR3 DNA reads TGCGCCAGCAGGACAGACAATTCACCCCTCCACTTT. It codes for CASRTDNSPLHF. The rearrangement uses TRBV5-1 and TRBJ1-6, with D perhaps TRBD1 (5 bases). CDR3 length: 12 amino acids. Germline assignment: CDR1 SGHRS and CDR2 YFSETQ. Trimming left V 5 bases short and J 7 bases short, with 7 bases between. Looking up the rest from reference TRBV5-1 and TRBJ1-6 gives the full variable domain: KAGVTQTPRYLIKTRGQQVTLSCSPISGHRSVSWYQQTPGQGLQFLFEYFSETQRNKGNFPGRFSGRQFSNSRSEMNVSTLELGDSALYLCASRTDNSPLHFGNGTRLTVT.

This clonotype was seen repeatedly, ten times or more. This rearrangement joins TRBV5-1 to TRBJ2-6; possibly TRBD1 for D (7 bases). Trimming stripped 9 bases from V and 0 bases from J, with 10 bases between. This CDR3 contains 14 residues. Germline V lookup: CDR1 SGHRS, CDR2 YFSETQ. The CDR3 reads CATRDSSGANVLTF. DNA for the CDR3: TGCGCCACGCGGGACAGCTCTGGGGCCAACGTCCTGACTTTC.

This clonotype was seen more than once but under ten times. This chain links TRBV21-1 with TRBJ1-4. TRBV21-1 is assigned pseudogene status. The CDR3 consists of 16 residues. CDR3 amino acids: CASSGQTSATNEKLFF. The CDR3 coding sequence is TGTGCCAGCAGCGGGCAGACATCTGCAACTAATGAAAAACTGTTTTTT.

The chain's CDR3 is CASNPGGGFPTEAFF. The CDR3 nucleotides are TGTGCCAGCAATCCCGGGGGAGGGTTTCCCACTGAAGCTTTCTTT. The chain recombines TRBV28 with TRBJ1-1; the D gene is possibly TRBD1 (5 bases). The CDR3 has 15 amino acids. Trimming removed 7 bases from V and 4 bases from J, with 19 bases in between. CDR1 is MDHEN, CDR2 SYDVKM, per germline.

This clonotype was found a few times. The chain has TRBV5-6 and TRBJ1-4; no firm D call. The V end was cut by 2 bases, the J end by 6 bases, with 20 bases between. This CDR3 region has 17 residues. Germline loops: CDR1 SGHDT, CDR2 YYEEEE. The CDR3 sequence is CASSLLWAGHDDEKLFF. The CDR3 DNA sequence: TGTGCCAGCAGCTTACTGTGGGCAGGCCATGACGATGAAAAACTGTTTTTT.

This clonotype was counted ten times or more. Here the CDR3 reads CSVSRTGGGRNTIYF. The CDR3 DNA is TGCAGCGTCTCCCGGACAGGGGGTGGAAGAAACACCATATATTTT. V is TRBV29-1 and J is TRBJ1-3; 10 nucleotides agree with TRBD1. The V gene end was trimmed by 6 bases and the J gene end by 5 bases; junction bases not matched to a gene: 10. This CDR3 is 15 amino acids long. CDR1 SQVTM and CDR2 ANQGSEA come from the germline V gene. Based on the CDR3 plus reference TRBV29-1 and TRBJ1-3, the full variable domain is SAVISQKPSRDICQRGTSLTIQCQVDSQVTMMFWYRQQPGQSLTLIATANQGSEATYESGFVIDKFPISRPNLTFSTLTVSNMSPEDSSIYLCSVSRTGGGRNTIYFGEGSWLTVV.

This clonotype came up a few times. The chain joins TRBV2 to TRBJ2-2; D possibly matches TRBD1 or TRBD2 (6 bases each). The germline V gene encodes CDR1 SNHLY and CDR2 FYNNEI. V lost 5 bases and J lost 9, with 16 bases in between. This CDR3 region has 14 residues. The CDR3 spells CASSSLGGNWELFF. In DNA form, the CDR3 reads TGTGCCAGCAGTTCGTTGGGGGGCAACTGGGAGCTGTTTTTT.

Ten or more counts support this clonotype. The genes are TRBV2 and TRBJ1-1, with D uncertain. The CDR3 is made up of 15 amino acids. Per germline, CDR1 SNHLY and CDR2 FYNNEI. V gave up 0 bases and J gave up 5 bases, with 13 bases separating them. Here the CDR3 reads CASSEALVQWTEAFF. For the CDR3, the DNA is TGTGCCAGCAGTGAAGCGCTTGTTCAGTGGACTGAAGCTTTCTTT.

This clonotype occurred many times. V is TRBV29-1 and J is TRBJ2-2; D ambiguous. The germline V gene encodes CDR1 SQVTM and CDR2 ANQGSEA. Between the trimmed V and J ends, which lost 4 bases and 5 bases, there was a span of 14 bases. The CDR3 extends over 14 amino acids. In nucleotides, the CDR3 is TGCAGCGTTGTCAGTAACTCGGAAACCGGGGAGCTGTTTTTT. This encodes CSVVSNSETGELFF.